The clone carrying this T cell receptor (beta chain) was detected only a few times. The antigen is undetermined. The data were taken from a study of T-cell reconstitution after alpha-beta-depleted transplantation in children. Notes on the study in general: In patients about two months after transplant, alpha-beta T cells reportedly arose from several hundred expanded graft clones. Newly made T cells mostly supplied T-cell counts and diversity one year after transplant. Surviving recipient cells, namely T cells and thymic progenitors, were the source of high day-60 TCRbeta diversity in some patients.

Unique molecular identifiers were built into the TCRbeta library. Each CDR3 protein is one row after TCRdb ran MiXCR on the PCR reads. The top ten hold 0.75% to 0.85% of the sample, which has roughly 670,000 distinct CDR3 sequences, around 14% seen once. CDR1 is LNHNV and CDR2 is YYDKDF in the germline V gene (reference sequence). The CDR3 loop spans 15 amino acids. The ends lost 2 bases at V and 4 bases at J; junction bases unmatched: 5. V usage is TRBV15 and J usage is TRBJ1-2, with 9 bases that match TRBD1. This clonotype was obtained from a girl aged 2-10 years with congenital amegakaryocytic thrombocytopenia, due to receive a stem cell transplant. This sample comprised PBMCs, obtained before TCRalphabeta/CD19-depleted stem cell transplant. The CDR3 sequence is CATSRYRGLGYGYTF. CDR3 in DNA: TGTGCCACCAGCAGATACAGGGGGCTGGGCTATGGCTACACCTTC.